This T cell receptor (beta chain) was sequenced for a study of T cell changes during pregnancy in multiple sclerosis. The V end was cut by 3 bases, the J end by 3 bases, with 16 bases between. This CDR3 has 16 amino acids. Germline CDR1 and CDR2: SGDLS and YYNGEE. Only in-frame clones appear in the TCRdb table, and some are missing; sequencing was by immunoSEQ multiplex PCR. Among approximately 60,000 clones listed, 92% were seen once. Material: CD4+ T cells from peripheral blood mononuclear cells, obtained in the second trimester of pregnancy. The chain recombines TRBV9 with TRBJ2-1; D perhaps matches TRBD1 (7 bases). The TCR comes from a female donor with multiple sclerosis, enrolled in a pregnancy study. The CDR3, as DNA: TGTGCCAGCAGCGCGGCCGGAGGGGGCCTCTACAATGAGCAGTTCTTC. Its translation: CASSAAGGGLYNEQFF.